The subject of this entry is one T cell receptor beta chain. The antigen is not known. This entry is derived from a study of cytomegalovirus exposure and HLA in healthy donors. Study in general: Around 78 million unique TCRs, all from HLA-typed donors, were included in an early release of the data.

PCR involved 60 Vbeta and 13 Jbeta primers. Produced via immunoSEQ multiplex PCR; TCRdb's table is partial and in-frame only. The data show approximately 130,000 clones, approximately 85% seen once. Whole-study findings and limits: Sequencing depth roughly uniform across donors was assumed in presence/absence analyses. Sequences of the TCR beta chain were said to predict the HLA-A and HLA-B alleles of most subjects accurately. Being productive about 87% or about 30% of the time was typical of most TCR beta V segments in an earlier analysis.

Material: PBMCs. The TCR sequence derives from a woman under 40 in good health and CMV-seropositive.

CDR3 sequence reads: CATSRLQGWRAEAFF. The CDR3 bases are TGTGCCACCAGCAGGCTACAGGGGTGGAGGGCTGAAGCTTTCTTT. The chain recombines TRBV15 with TRBJ1-1, with 7 bases aligning to TRBD1. There are 15 residues in the CDR3. CDR1 LNHNV and CDR2 YYDKDF come from the germline V gene (reference sequence). Losses at the gene ends were 3 bases for V and 6 bases for J; bases not matched to a gene: 10. Drawing the rest from reference TRBV15 and TRBJ1-1, the complete variable domain is DAMVIQNPRYQVTQFGKPVTLSCSQTLNHNVMYWYQQKSSQAPKLLFHYYDKDFNNEADTPDNFQSRRPNTSFCFLDIRSPGLGDTAMYLCATSRLQGWRAEAFFGQGTRLTVV.